The 9 T cell receptor beta chains given below trace back to one sample, sequenced in a study of T cell clones after liver transplantation. Profiled with immunoSEQ multiplex PCR; TCRdb holds only in-frame clones, not every one. The repertoire holds about 9,200 clones, more than 75% seen once, with approximately 60% in the top ten. Source: CD8+ T cells from blood, taken at the 22-month timepoint. The receptor source for this set is a human patient who received a liver transplant. Some T cells may have originated in the graft donor.

V usage is TRBV4-1 and J usage is TRBJ2-1; possibly TRBD2 for D (5 bases). In germline, CDR1 is MGHRA, CDR2 YSYEKL. The CDR3 covers 18 residues. Deletions cut 0 bases from V and 0 bases from J, with 15 bases between. CDR3 bases: TGCGCCAGCAGCCAAGATTTAAGGGAGTGGAGCTCCTACAATGAGCAGTTCTTC. This translates into CASSQDLREWSSYNEQFF.

In this sample, this clone turned up once. The chain carries TRBV7-6 and TRBJ2-7, with 7 bases aligning to TRBD1. V dropped 2 bases and J dropped 0; count of bases not matched to a gene: 7. Per germline, CDR1 SGHVS and CDR2 FNYEAQ. The CDR3 extends over 16 amino acids. CDR3 bases: TGTGCCAGCAGCTTAACCCGCAGGGGGAGCTCCTACGAGCAGTACTTC. Translation: CASSLTRRGSSYEQYF.

J is TRBJ2-2 and V is TRBV4-1, with D perhaps matching TRBD2 (5 bases). V was clipped by 6 bases and J by 5 bases, with 10 bases between them. Germline V lookup: CDR1 MGHRA, CDR2 YSYEKL. There are 13 residues in the CDR3. The CDR3 nucleotides read TGCGCCAGCAGTGAAGAGGGTACCGGGGAGCTGTTTTTT. As protein: CASSEEGTGELFF.

J is TRBJ2-1 and V is TRBV7-9; TRBD2 agrees at 7 bases. CDR3 length: 19 amino acids. Germline values: CDR1 SEHNR, CDR2 FQNEAQ (reference sequence). V gave up 2 bases and J gave up 0 bases; unmatched junction bases: 13. Written as DNA, the CDR3 is TGTGCCAGCAGCTTATTAGGACCGATAGCGGGTGCCTCCTACAATGAGCAGTTCTTC. It encodes CASSLLGPIAGASYNEQFF.

This chain links TRBV28 with TRBJ1-6; D gene ambiguous. V gave up 3 bases and J gave up 6 bases, with 15 bases separating them. From germline, CDR1 is MDHEN and CDR2 SYDVKM. The CDR3 loop spans 16 amino acids. The DNA for the CDR3 is TGTGCCAGCAGTTTTGTCGTAAGGGAGACTAATTCACCCCTCCACTTT. It encodes CASSFVVRETNSPLHF.

The chain has TRBV7-9 and TRBJ2-7, with D possibly matching TRBD2 (6 bases). Trimming left V 5 bases short and J 3 bases short, with 17 bases between. Germline CDR1 and CDR2: SEHNR and FQNEAQ (reference sequence). This CDR3 is 15 amino acids long. For the CDR3, the DNA is TGTGCCAGCAGCCCCCCTCGGGACTCATTCTACGAGCAGTACTTC. Translated, it gives CASSPPRDSFYEQYF.

The chain recombines TRBV13 with TRBJ1-2; 9 bases align to TRBD1. V was clipped by 8 bases and J by 8 bases; unmatched bases: 9. This CDR3 comprises 13 residues. Germline lookup yields CDR1 PRHDT and CDR2 FYEKMQ (reference sequence). CDR3 bases: TGTGCCAGCCGGGGACAGGGAGTTCAAGGCTACACCTTC. Translated, it gives CASRGQGVQGYTF.

This clone was picked up a small number of times. The chain links TRBV4-2 to TRBJ2-2; D remains ambiguous. CDR1 and CDR2 (germline): LGHNA, YNFKEQ. The CDR3 has 14 residues. V lost 0 bases and J 7 bases, leaving 9 bases between the germline ends. CDR3 coding DNA: TGTGCCAGCAGCCAAGACCCATCCAACGGGGAGCTGTTTTTT. This sequence encodes CASSQDPSNGELFF.

This sequence joins TRBV7-6 and TRBJ2-1; D is uncertain. V lost 2 bases and J 9 bases, leaving 8 bases between the germline ends. CDR1 SGHVS and CDR2 FNYEAQ come from the germline V gene. The CDR3 covers 12 residues. The CDR3 reads CASSLLGFEQFF. The CDR3, as DNA: TGTGCCAGCAGCTTACTGGGGTTTGAGCAGTTCTTC. Combining the CDR3 with reference TRBV7-6 and TRBJ2-1 gives the whole variable domain GAGVSQSPRYKVTKRGQDVALRCDPISGHVSLYWYRQALGQGPEFLTYFNYEAQQDKSGLPNDRFSAERPEGSISTLTIQRTEQRDSAMYRCASSLLGFEQFFGPGTRLTVL.